This T cell receptor beta chain comes out of a study of blood T cell repertoires in COVID-19. Background on the study: Acute and convalescent COVID-19 samples came from the United States, Italy and Spain. PBMCs, B-cell-depleted T cells, or T cells provided the cDNA or gDNA that made up the material.

The CDR3 loop spans 13 amino acids. The V end was cut by 6 bases, the J end by 3 bases, with 11 bases between. Looked up from germline, CDR1 is SNHLY and CDR2 is FYNNEI. In its sample, this clone was seen once. Profiled with immunoSEQ multiplex PCR; TCRdb holds only in-frame clones, not every one. The sample lists some 64,000 clones, about three quarters occurring once. V is TRBV2 and J is TRBJ1-2; a possible D gene is TRBD1 (5 bases). The TCR comes from a human donor in a cohort sampled during active COVID-19. Sample: peripheral blood. CDR3 sequence: CASSVDSYYGYTF. The CDR3 DNA sequence: TGTGCCAGCAGCGTAGACAGCTACTATGGCTACACCTTC.